The clone carrying this TCR beta chain was seen more than once but under ten times. This sample was included in a study of blood T cell repertoires in COVID-19. For the study at large: Whether acute or convalescent, the COVID-19 samples came from the United States, Italy and Spain.

Recruits, aged about 18 to 89 years, lived in around 24 US areas. In the original processing: Reference gene primer amplification in the assay estimated nucleated cell counts. Libraries were prepared by immunoSEQ multiplex PCR; TCRdb keeps only in-frame clonotypes and omits some of them. From that table come the V and J calls and clone size; the DNA was used to work out D and trimming. The sample carries 280,000 or so clones, 89% recorded once. V lost 0 bases to trimming and J lost 0 bases, with 7 bases between them. This CDR3 contains 15 residues. The V gene's germline CDR1 is SGHRS and CDR2 YFSETQ. This chain connects TRBV5-1 to TRBJ1-5; a possible D gene is TRBD1 (5 bases). The sequence came from a woman aged 45-65 years who had been exposed to COVID-19. Sequenced material: PBMCs or T cells enriched from blood (not recorded which). The CDR3 nucleotides read TGCGCCAGCAGCTTGGAGGGGTATAGCAATCAGCCCCAGCATTTT. It specifies CASSLEGYSNQPQHF.